This T cell receptor (beta chain) was identified in a study of blood T cell repertoires in COVID-19. Sequencing was performed with immunoSEQ multiplex PCR; in TCRdb, only in-frame clones are kept and a portion is missing. The data contain approximately 40,000 clones, more than 70% of them singletons. The junction had 5 bases not matched to a gene; V was cut back by 1 base and J by 7 bases. Looked up from germline, CDR1 is LGHDT and CDR2 is YNNKEL (reference sequence). This CDR3 comprises 16 residues. The TCR was taken from a man aged 55 to 69 with active or convalescent COVID-19. The chain has TRBV3-1 (or the pseudogene TRBV3-2) and TRBJ1-6; TRBD1 aligns across 9 bases. The sequenced sample was peripheral blood. The CDR3 DNA reads as TGTGCCAGCAGCCAAGGGACAGGGGCCAGGAATTCACCCCTCCACTTT. Translation: CASSQGTGARNSPLHF.